The 18 T cell receptor beta chains below all came from one sample that was sequenced in a study of blood T cells in healthy people across ages. The authors ran a second PCR of roughly 6 to 11 cycles using a sample-barcoded 5' primer and a J-beta primer mix. TCRdb re-called the 5' RACE reads through MiXCR, storing one row per CDR3 protein. This table holds 1.4 million or so distinct CDR3 sequences, approximately 43% found once. What was sequenced was blood. The source of these receptors is a woman younger than 35 in good health.

The sample holds a few counts of this clonotype. The chain combines TRBV12-5 with TRBJ2-3; 12 nucleotides agree with TRBD2. Germline CDR1 is LGHNT and CDR2 is FRNRAP. The CDR3 extends over 14 amino acids. Trimming took 5 bases from V and 7 from J; bases not matched to a gene: 4. The CDR3 DNA reads TGTGCTAGTGGTAGACTAGCGGGGGATCATACGCAGTATTTT. Protein: CASGRLAGDHTQYF. The complete variable domain, with remaining parts taken from reference TRBV12-5 and TRBJ2-3, reads DARVTQTPRHKVTEMGQEVTMRCQPILGHNTVFWYRQTMMQGLELLAYFRNRAPLDDSGMPKDRFSAEMPDATLATLKIQPSEPRDSAVYFCASGRLAGDHTQYFGPGTRLTVL.

This clonotype occurred a few times. The chain uses TRBV24-1 and TRBJ1-1; TRBD1 matches 12 bases. V lost 3 bases, J lost 6 bases, and 13 bases stayed unmatched. The CDR3 runs to 18 residues. Germline CDR1 and CDR2: KGHDR and SFDVKD. CDR3 protein: CATSDRKTGTGGRAEAFF. DNA for the CDR3: TGTGCCACCAGTGATCGTAAAACCGGGACAGGGGGCCGGGCTGAAGCTTTCTTT.

Here the CDR3 reads CASSLPGGWKAFF. CDR3 bases: TGTGCCAGCAGCCTCCCAGGGGGCTGGAAGGCTTTCTTT. This sequence joins TRBV3-1 and TRBJ1-1; TRBD1 agrees at 8 bases. The CDR3 is 13 residues long. CDR1 is LGHDT, CDR2 YNNKEL, per germline (reference sequence). V lost 4 bases, J lost 11 bases, and 9 bases stayed unmatched.

CDR3 sequence (DNA): TGTGCCAGCAGTTACTCCCCCCGCAGCGGGCGCTCCAATGAGCAGTTCTTC. Protein product: CASSYSPRSGRSNEQFF. This chain joins TRBV6-2 or TRBV6-3 and TRBJ2-1; a possible D gene is TRBD2 (6 bases). Germline assignment: CDR1 MNHEY and CDR2 SVGEGT. This CDR3 comprises 17 residues. Trimming cost V 0 bases and J 6 bases, with 18 bases left between them.

The rearrangement uses TRBV20-1 and TRBJ2-1; 12 positions agree with TRBD2. This CDR3 comprises 14 residues. J gave up 9 bases and V 5 bases, and 8 bases lay outside the gene matches. Germline V gene sequence: CDR1 DFQATT, CDR2 SNEGSKA (reference sequence). CDR3 nucleotide sequence: TGCAGTGCTTTTACTAGCGGGAGGAACGCTGAGCAGTTCTTC. Amino acid sequence: CSAFTSGRNAEQFF.

The DNA for the CDR3 is TGTGCCAGCAGCACCCCGTTAGCGGGGGGAACTAGCACAGATACGCAGTATTTT. Protein product: CASSTPLAGGTSTDTQYF. The V gene is TRBV7-6, the J gene TRBJ2-3, with 10 bases aligning to TRBD2. Germline V CDR1 and CDR2: SGHVS, FNYEAQ. The V gene end was trimmed by 5 bases and the J gene end by 0 bases; junction bases not matched to a gene: 11. The length of the CDR3 is 18 residues.

J is TRBJ2-4 and V is TRBV7-2; D is unresolved. The CDR3 runs 13 residues. V lost 5 bases and J 4 bases, leaving 9 bases between the germline ends. CDR1 SGHTA and CDR2 FQGNSA come from the germline V gene. The CDR3 DNA sequence: TGTGCCAGCAGCGTCACAACTAAAAACATTCAGTACTTC. This gives the protein CASSVTTKNIQYF.

The V and J genes are TRBV7-2 and TRBJ2-5, with D hard to call. The CDR3 contains 14 residues. CDR1 and CDR2 from the germline V gene are SGHTA and FQGNSA. V was clipped by 1 base and J by 7 bases, with 13 bases between them. The CDR3 here is CASSLGQPPRTQYF. CDR3 nucleotides: TGTGCCAGCAGCTTAGGGCAACCACCCAGGACCCAGTACTTC.

At least ten counts were recorded for this clonotype. This chain connects TRBV6-2 or TRBV6-3 to TRBJ2-1; no clear D. The germline V gene encodes CDR1 MNHEY and CDR2 SVGEGT. CDR3 length: 13 residues. The V gene lost 0 bases and the J gene lost 4 bases, with 4 bases spanning the gap. CDR3 in amino acids: CASSYSLYNEQFF. CDR3 bases: TGTGCCAGCAGTTACTCGCTGTACAATGAGCAGTTCTTC.

This clonotype has a handful of counts. The V and J genes are TRBV29-1 and TRBJ2-5, with a possible D match to TRBD2 (5 bases). The J call may be mistaken, given a closer DNA end match to TRBJ2-7. Germline-derived CDR1 and CDR2 are SQVTM and ANQGSEA. The CDR3 has 13 amino acids. DNA for the CDR3: TGCACCTCCTTTAAGCCTAGCCCGTACGAGCAGTACTTC. Protein product: CTSFKPSPYEQYF.

This clonotype appeared a single time. This sequence joins TRBV29-1 and TRBJ2-3; 8 nucleotides agree with TRBD1. This CDR3 has 12 amino acids. Germline CDR1 is SQVTM and CDR2 is ANQGSEA. V shed 7 bases and J 5 bases; nucleotides not matched to a gene: 5. The CDR3 reads CSDGQGQDTQYF. In DNA, the CDR3 is TGCAGCGACGGACAGGGACAAGATACGCAGTATTTT.

The chain joins TRBV6-6 to TRBJ2-2; the D is unclear. The CDR3 runs 13 residues. Trimming shortened V by 10 bases and J by 0 bases, and 9 bases separated the two germline ends. CDR1 MNHNY and CDR2 SVGAGI come from the germline V gene (reference sequence). In DNA form, the CDR3 reads TGTGCCACCGAGACAACGAACACCGGGGAGCTGTTTTTT. It specifies CATETTNTGELFF.

This clonotype appeared a few times. The rearrangement uses TRBV2 and TRBJ2-4; D is perhaps TRBD1 or TRBD2 (6 bases each). Germline-derived CDR1 and CDR2 are SNHLY and FYNNEI. The CDR3 runs 13 residues. V was cut by 6 bases and J by 13 bases, with 19 bases left in between. This chain's CDR3 is CASRGDSRGVQYF. The CDR3 DNA reads as TGTGCCAGCAGGGGGGACTCCAGGGGAGTGCAGTACTTC.

This clonotype has only a few counts. The genes are TRBV12-3 or TRBV12-4 and TRBJ1-2; D remains unclear. This CDR3 comprises 13 residues. Trimming stripped 7 bases from V and 3 bases from J, with 12 bases between. CDR3 coding DNA: TGTGCCAGCACCGAGGGCCAGGACTATGGCTACACCTTC. Translating gives CASTEGQDYGYTF.

This sequence joins TRBV10-3 and TRBJ2-7, with 7 bases that match TRBD1. Trimming took 2 bases from V and 1 from J; bases not matched to a gene: 2. The CDR3 contains 14 residues. CDR1 and CDR2 (germline): ENHRY, SYGVKD. Here the CDR3 reads CAISERTGSYEQYF. CDR3 sequence (DNA): TGTGCCATCAGTGAGCGGACAGGATCCTACGAGCAGTACTTC.

The chain is built from TRBV27 and TRBJ2-1, with D perhaps given as TRBD1 or TRBD2 (5 bases each). The V gene's germline CDR1 is MNHEY and CDR2 SMNVEV (reference sequence). The CDR3 is 14 residues long. Between the trimmed V and J ends, which lost 2 bases and 5 bases, there was a span of 10 bases. CDR3 residues: CASSLGGKNNEQFF. DNA for the CDR3: TGTGCCAGCAGTTTAGGGGGTAAGAACAATGAGCAGTTCTTC.

The table lists this clonotype with a count of one. Germline is not matched at one junction end, which may reflect a read error. The chain employs TRBV27 and TRBJ2-1, with D possibly matching TRBD1 (5 bases). Germline loops: CDR1 MNHEY, CDR2 SMNVEV (reference sequence). The length of the CDR3 is 15 residues. The CDR3 DNA sequence: TGTGCCTGCAGTTTCATGGGGCAGATGAGGAATGAACAGTTCTTC. It specifies CACSFMGQMRNEQFF.

The V and J genes are TRBV12-3 or TRBV12-4 and TRBJ1-2; the D gene is possibly TRBD1 (6 bases). Trimming stripped 2 bases from V and 8 bases from J, with 21 bases between. The CDR3 is 16 amino acids. CDR3 protein: CASSLPRDKSRYGYTF. In nucleotides, the CDR3 is TGTGCCAGCAGTTTACCCAGGGACAAGTCTAGGTACGGCTACACCTTC.